This T cell receptor beta chain comes out of a study of blood T cell repertoires in COVID-19. Study in general: Samples representing acute and convalescent COVID-19 were sourced from the United States, Italy and Spain.

Per the study methods: Reference gene primer amplification gave nucleated cell count estimates. Produced via immunoSEQ multiplex PCR; TCRdb's table is partial and in-frame only. V and J calls and clone size are copied from that table; D and trimming were computed from the DNA. The table has over 130,000 clones, around 90% seen once; the top ten hold about 5.8%. CDR3 length: 13 residues. V lost 5 bases to trimming and J lost 7 bases; unmatched junction nucleotides: 8. From germline, CDR1 is MNHEY and CDR2 SMNVEV (reference sequence). This TCR derives from a human donor in a cohort sampled during active COVID-19. Input material: peripheral blood. The gene calls are TRBV27 and TRBJ2-7; 7 bases align to TRBD1. The CDR3 sequence is CASSPDRAGEQYF. DNA of the CDR3: TGTGCCAGCAGTCCCGACAGGGCGGGTGAGCAGTACTTC.